A selection of T cell receptor beta chains follows, all from one sample in a study of T cell responses to AZD1222 COVID-19 vaccine. This table comes from immunoSEQ multiplex PCR, and its TCRdb copy is limited to in-frame clones, with some not included. The profile covers around 180,000 clones, with 90% appearing a single time and about 2.6% taken by the ten largest. The sample in question was peripheral blood, obtained on day 0 of AZD1222 vaccination. Every receptor here comes from an adult in good health. Each CDR3 is given with its conserved first and last residue. D genes are given only for firm matches. Not every row has a clone size; where given, it reads once, few, many or a size class.

len: 15; d_gene: .; j_gene: TRBJ1-5; v_gene: TRBV21-1; abundance: .; CDR3aa: CASSADWGGCRPQHF; CDR3nt: TGTGCCAGCAGCGCCGATTGGGGGGGCTGTAGGCCCCAGCATTTT
len: 13; d_gene: .; j_gene: TRBJ1-1; v_gene: TRBV19; abundance: .; CDR3aa: CASTLTGNTEAFF; CDR3nt: TGTGCCAGTACCCTGACAGGTAACACTGAAGCTTTCTTT
len: 14; d_gene: .; j_gene: TRBJ2-7; v_gene: TRBV5-6; abundance: .; CDR3aa: CASSSTQGGPEQYF; CDR3nt: TGTGCCAGCAGCTCCACCCAGGGAGGCCCCGAGCAGTACTTC
len: 16; d_gene: TRBD1; j_gene: TRBJ2-2; v_gene: TRBV19; abundance: .; CDR3aa: CASSIGDRGYTGELFF; CDR3nt: TGTGCCAGTAGTATTGGGGACAGGGGTTATACCGGGGAGCTGTTTTTT
len: 15; d_gene: .; j_gene: TRBJ2-3; v_gene: TRBV7-9; abundance: .; CDR3aa: CASCATGPGSDTQYF; CDR3nt: TGTGCCAGCTGCGCGACGGGGCCCGGGTCAGATACGCAGTATTTT
len: 13; d_gene: TRBD1; j_gene: TRBJ1-5; v_gene: TRBV7-9; abundance: .; CDR3aa: CASSATGDQPQHF; CDR3nt: TGTGCCAGCAGCGCGACAGGGGATCAGCCCCAGCATTTT
len: 13; d_gene: .; j_gene: TRBJ2-7; v_gene: TRBV12-3/TRBV12-4; abundance: .; CDR3aa: CASSFGSLNEQYF; CDR3nt: TGTGCCAGCAGTTTTGGTTCTCTAAACGAGCAGTACTTC
len: 15; d_gene: .; j_gene: TRBJ1-2; v_gene: TRBV15; abundance: .; CDR3aa: CATSFGQQRGYGYTF; CDR3nt: TGTGCCACCAGCTTCGGCCAACAAAGAGGCTATGGCTACACCTTC
len: 13; d_gene: .; j_gene: TRBJ2-2; v_gene: TRBV7-3; abundance: .; CDR3aa: CASSRTNTGELFF; CDR3nt: TGTGCCAGCAGCCGGACTAACACCGGGGAGCTGTTTTTT
len: 14; d_gene: TRBD1; j_gene: TRBJ2-7; v_gene: TRBV25-1; abundance: .; CDR3aa: CASRKQGIAHEQYF; CDR3nt: TGTGCCAGCAGAAAACAGGGGATCGCCCACGAGCAGTACTTC
len: 17; d_gene: .; j_gene: TRBJ2-7; v_gene: TRBV6-6; abundance: .; CDR3aa: CASSHRASKQGLDEQYF; CDR3nt: TGTGCCAGCAGTCACAGAGCCTCTAAGCAGGGGTTGGACGAGCAGTACTTC
len: 14; d_gene: TRBD1; j_gene: TRBJ2-1; v_gene: TRBV7-9; abundance: .; CDR3aa: CASTGDRAPNEQFF; CDR3nt: TGTGCCAGCACAGGGGACAGGGCGCCTAATGAGCAGTTCTTC
len: 16; d_gene: .; j_gene: TRBJ1-2; v_gene: TRBV4-2; abundance: .; CDR3aa: CASSQDLREGGYGYTF; CDR3nt: TGTGCCAGCAGCCAAGATCTAAGAGAGGGTGGCTATGGCTACACCTTC
len: 16; d_gene: .; j_gene: TRBJ1-4; v_gene: TRBV5-4; abundance: .; CDR3aa: CASSRRAGDNNEKLFF; CDR3nt: TGTGCCAGCAGCCGAAGAGCCGGGGACAATAATGAAAAACTGTTTTTT
len: 14; d_gene: .; j_gene: TRBJ2-3; v_gene: TRBV29-1; abundance: .; CDR3aa: CSYATGQGTDTQYF; CDR3nt: TGCAGCTATGCCACCGGGCAGGGCACAGATACGCAGTATTTT
len: 14; d_gene: .; j_gene: TRBJ1-2; v_gene: TRBV19; abundance: .; CDR3aa: CASSVSETGYGYTF; CDR3nt: TGTGCCAGTAGTGTATCTGAGACGGGGTATGGCTACACCTTC
len: 17; d_gene: TRBD2; j_gene: TRBJ2-1; v_gene: TRBV3-1/TRBV3-2; abundance: .; CDR3aa: CASSQGLRAGGRLEQFF; CDR3nt: TGTGCCAGCAGCCAAGGTCTCCGAGCGGGGGGCCGCCTTGAGCAGTTCTTC
len: 15; d_gene: TRBD1; j_gene: TRBJ1-1; v_gene: TRBV6-2/TRBV6-3; abundance: once; CDR3aa: CASSSPGQGNTEAFF; CDR3nt: TGTGCCAGCAGTTCACCGGGACAGGGGAACACTGAAGCTTTCTTT
len: 13; d_gene: TRBD1; j_gene: TRBJ1-6; v_gene: TRBV6-1; abundance: .; CDR3aa: CASSEVDRAPLHF; CDR3nt: TGTGCCAGCAGTGAAGTCGACAGGGCACCCCTCCACTTT
len: 13; d_gene: .; j_gene: TRBJ2-1; v_gene: TRBV12-3/TRBV12-4; abundance: .; CDR3aa: CASSFGSGDEQFF; CDR3nt: TGTGCCAGCAGTTTTGGTAGTGGCGATGAGCAGTTCTTC
len: 15; d_gene: TRBD1; j_gene: TRBJ1-1; v_gene: TRBV7-3; abundance: .; CDR3aa: CASSLQGGRNTEAFF; CDR3nt: TGTGCCAGCAGCTTACAGGGGGGCAGGAACACTGAAGCTTTCTTT
len: 17; d_gene: TRBD2; j_gene: TRBJ2-7; v_gene: TRBV7-6; abundance: .; CDR3aa: CASSAVVAGGRPGEQYF; CDR3nt: TGTGCCAGCAGCGCCGTTGTAGCGGGGGGCCGCCCAGGCGAGCAGTACTTC
len: 11; d_gene: .; j_gene: TRBJ1-2; v_gene: TRBV19; abundance: .; CDR3aa: CASSLHNGYTF; CDR3nt: TGTGCCAGTAGTTTACACAATGGCTACACCTTC
len: 14; d_gene: .; j_gene: TRBJ2-7; v_gene: TRBV2; abundance: .; CDR3aa: CASSERPTSYEQYF; CDR3nt: TGTGCCAGCAGTGAGCGGCCTACCAGCTACGAGCAGTACTTC
len: 16; d_gene: .; j_gene: TRBJ1-5; v_gene: TRBV18; abundance: .; CDR3aa: CASSPNQGSANQPQHF; CDR3nt: TGTGCCAGCTCACCAAATCAGGGGAGCGCAAATCAGCCCCAGCATTTT
len: 15; d_gene: .; j_gene: TRBJ2-7; v_gene: TRBV30; abundance: .; CDR3aa: CAWSGTRGGIYEQYF; CDR3nt: TGTGCCTGGAGTGGGACCAGGGGGGGTATCTACGAGCAGTACTTC
len: 15; d_gene: .; j_gene: TRBJ1-1; v_gene: TRBV5-5; abundance: .; CDR3aa: CASSPTGPLNTEAFF; CDR3nt: TGTGCCAGCAGCCCAACGGGACCACTGAACACTGAAGCTTTCTTT
len: 16; d_gene: .; j_gene: TRBJ1-1; v_gene: TRBV7-3; abundance: .; CDR3aa: CASSLNGGQRNTEAFF; CDR3nt: TGTGCCAGCAGCTTAAACGGCGGGCAGAGGAACACTGAAGCTTTCTTT
len: 15; d_gene: .; j_gene: TRBJ2-7; v_gene: TRBV5-5; abundance: .; CDR3aa: CASTLYQAVSYEQYF; CDR3nt: TGTGCCAGCACCCTATATCAGGCGGTCTCCTACGAGCAGTACTTC
len: 16; d_gene: .; j_gene: TRBJ1-2; v_gene: TRBV11-2; abundance: once; CDR3aa: CASSPRGAAQGYGYTF; CDR3nt: TGTGCCAGCAGCCCACGGGGGGCAGCCCAGGGGTATGGCTACACCTTC
len: 17; d_gene: TRBD1; j_gene: TRBJ1-2; v_gene: TRBV3-1/TRBV3-2; abundance: .; CDR3aa: CASSQDTGTGGSYGYTF; CDR3nt: TGTGCCAGCAGCCAAGATACCGGTACAGGGGGCTCCTATGGCTACACCTTC
len: 15; d_gene: .; j_gene: TRBJ2-4; v_gene: TRBV15; abundance: few; CDR3aa: CATSTPKGMENIQYF; CDR3nt: TGTGCCACCAGCACCCCTAAGGGAATGGAAAACATTCAGTACTTC
len: 14; d_gene: .; j_gene: TRBJ2-7; v_gene: TRBV6-5; abundance: .; CDR3aa: CASGSGDGSYEQYF; CDR3nt: TGTGCCAGCGGCTCCGGAGACGGCTCCTACGAGCAGTACTTC
len: 12; d_gene: TRBD1; j_gene: TRBJ1-2; v_gene: TRBV12-3/TRBV12-4; abundance: .; CDR3aa: CATVPGQHGYTF; CDR3nt: TGTGCCACCGTGCCGGGACAGCATGGCTACACCTTC
len: 15; d_gene: TRBD2; j_gene: TRBJ2-1; v_gene: TRBV6-4; abundance: few; CDR3aa: CASSDSLAASGEQFF; CDR3nt: TGTGCCAGCAGTGACTCGCTAGCGGCCTCGGGGGAGCAGTTCTTC
len: 15; d_gene: TRBD1; j_gene: TRBJ1-5; v_gene: TRBV7-9; abundance: .; CDR3aa: CASSLEGQHNQPQHF; CDR3nt: TGTGCCAGCAGCTTAGAGGGACAGCACAATCAGCCCCAGCATTTT
len: 11; d_gene: .; j_gene: TRBJ2-5; v_gene: TRBV18; abundance: .; CDR3aa: CASSPLETQYF; CDR3nt: TGTGCCAGCTCACCCCTCGAGACCCAGTACTTC
len: 17; d_gene: TRBD1; j_gene: TRBJ1-2; v_gene: TRBV27; abundance: .; CDR3aa: CASSFGRGTGRWGGYTF; CDR3nt: TGTGCCAGCAGTTTCGGTCGCGGGACAGGGCGTTGGGGTGGCTACACCTTC
len: 17; d_gene: .; j_gene: TRBJ1-5; v_gene: TRBV3-1/TRBV3-2; abundance: .; CDR3aa: CASSPRPASASNQPQHF; CDR3nt: TGTGCCAGCAGCCCCCGACCGGCCTCAGCTAGCAATCAGCCCCAGCATTTT
len: 16; d_gene: .; j_gene: TRBJ2-3; v_gene: TRBV5-4; abundance: .; CDR3aa: CASSLWGVTSTDTQYF; CDR3nt: TGTGCCAGCAGCTTGTGGGGGGTAACTAGCACAGATACGCAGTATTTT
len: 13; d_gene: .; j_gene: TRBJ1-1; v_gene: TRBV6-2/TRBV6-3; abundance: .; CDR3aa: CASSLQRNTEAFF; CDR3nt: TGTGCCAGCAGTTTACAGAGGAACACTGAAGCTTTCTTT
len: 13; d_gene: .; j_gene: TRBJ2-3; v_gene: TRBV19; abundance: .; CDR3aa: CASTDRASDTQYF; CDR3nt: TGTGCCAGTACGGACAGAGCTTCAGATACGCAGTATTTT
len: 15; d_gene: .; j_gene: TRBJ1-2; v_gene: TRBV6-2/TRBV6-3; abundance: .; CDR3aa: CASSYWAGKGEDYTF; CDR3nt: TGTGCCAGCAGTTACTGGGCAGGTAAAGGGGAAGACTACACCTTC
len: 13; d_gene: .; j_gene: TRBJ2-7; v_gene: TRBV19; abundance: .; CDR3aa: CASSMKQGDEQYF; CDR3nt: TGTGCCAGTAGTATGAAACAGGGTGACGAGCAGTACTTC
len: 16; d_gene: .; j_gene: TRBJ2-5; v_gene: TRBV5-6; abundance: .; CDR3aa: CASSFWGAGASETQYF; CDR3nt: TGTGCCAGCAGCTTTTGGGGGGCCGGAGCCTCAGAGACCCAGTACTTC
len: 11; d_gene: .; j_gene: TRBJ1-4; v_gene: TRBV7-9; abundance: .; CDR3aa: CASSQNEKLFF; CDR3nt: TGTGCCAGCAGCCAGAATGAAAAACTGTTTTTT
len: 17; d_gene: TRBD1; j_gene: TRBJ2-6; v_gene: TRBV6-1; abundance: .; CDR3aa: CASSGGTASPGANVLTF; CDR3nt: TGTGCCAGCAGTGGAGGGACAGCCTCCCCTGGGGCCAACGTCCTGACTTTC
len: 15; d_gene: TRBD1; j_gene: TRBJ2-2; v_gene: TRBV6-5; abundance: .; CDR3aa: CASKQRTGMTGELFF; CDR3nt: TGTGCCAGCAAGCAGAGGACAGGGATGACCGGGGAGCTGTTTTTT
len: 17; d_gene: .; j_gene: TRBJ1-3; v_gene: TRBV6-4; abundance: .; CDR3aa: CASSDHLEGGRRNTIYF; CDR3nt: TGTGCCAGCAGTGACCACCTCGAGGGGGGCCGTAGAAACACCATATATTTT
len: 14; d_gene: TRBD2; j_gene: TRBJ2-7; v_gene: TRBV10-3; abundance: .; CDR3aa: CAISEAGLNHEQYF; CDR3nt: TGTGCCATCAGCGAAGCGGGGTTAAATCACGAGCAGTACTTC
len: 18; d_gene: TRBD1; j_gene: TRBJ2-1; v_gene: TRBV4-3; abundance: .; CDR3aa: CASSQAEPGQGSIGEQFF; CDR3nt: TGCGCCAGCAGCCAAGCGGAACCGGGACAGGGTAGTATTGGTGAGCAGTTCTTC
len: 16; d_gene: .; j_gene: TRBJ2-1; v_gene: TRBV11-1; abundance: many; CDR3aa: CASSLGTESSYNEQFF; CDR3nt: TGTGCCAGCAGCTTAGGGACAGAGAGCTCCTACAATGAGCAGTTCTTC
len: 16; d_gene: .; j_gene: TRBJ2-1; v_gene: TRBV3-1/TRBV3-2; abundance: .; CDR3aa: CASSLLVPHSDNEQFF; CDR3nt: TGTGCCAGCAGCCTCCTAGTTCCCCATTCCGACAATGAGCAGTTCTTC
len: 15; d_gene: TRBD2; j_gene: TRBJ2-3; v_gene: TRBV6-1; abundance: .; CDR3aa: CASSELTSGTDTQYF; CDR3nt: TGTGCCAGCAGTGAATTGACTAGCGGCACAGATACGCAGTATTTT
len: 13; d_gene: .; j_gene: TRBJ2-1; v_gene: TRBV30; abundance: .; CDR3aa: CAWSPVSYNEQFF; CDR3nt: TGTGCCTGGAGCCCCGTCTCCTACAATGAGCAGTTCTTC
len: 14; d_gene: .; j_gene: TRBJ2-5; v_gene: TRBV6-5; abundance: .; CDR3aa: CATLPWTAQETQYF; CDR3nt: TGTGCCACCTTGCCCTGGACAGCACAAGAGACCCAGTACTTC
len: 18; d_gene: .; j_gene: TRBJ2-7; v_gene: TRBV27; abundance: .; CDR3aa: CASIPPGFWGEAIYEQYF; CDR3nt: TGTGCCAGCATTCCCCCGGGATTTTGGGGAGAGGCTATCTACGAGCAGTACTTC
len: 14; d_gene: .; j_gene: TRBJ2-1; v_gene: TRBV7-3; abundance: few; CDR3aa: CASSLDPVGNEQFF; CDR3nt: TGTGCCAGCAGCTTAGACCCCGTGGGGAATGAGCAGTTCTTC
len: 15; d_gene: TRBD1; j_gene: TRBJ1-2; v_gene: TRBV25-1; abundance: .; CDR3aa: CASSDRPGGNYGYTF; CDR3nt: TGTGCCAGCAGTGATCGGCCAGGGGGCAACTATGGCTACACCTTC
len: 12; d_gene: .; j_gene: TRBJ1-1; v_gene: TRBV12-3/TRBV12-4; abundance: .; CDR3aa: CASSWGPTEAFF; CDR3nt: TGTGCCAGCAGTTGGGGTCCGACTGAAGCTTTCTTT